These T cell receptor beta chains were read from a single sample in a study of cytomegalovirus exposure and HLA in healthy donors. The protocol was immunoSEQ multiplex PCR, while the TCRdb copy is restricted to in-frame clones and leaves out a portion. The data contain under 200,000 clones, around 79% of them seen just once; the ten biggest clones take up approximately 3%. Sequencing was performed on PBMCs. These receptors all stem from a woman aged 40 to 55 in good health and CMV-seronegative. CDR3s include the opening cysteine and the closing phenylalanine or tryptophan. Each record gives: D gene, clone size, V gene, J gene, CDR3 protein, CDR3 DNA. D genes are given only for firm matches. Part of the rows lack a size; the others show once, few, many or a class for expanded clones.

TRBD1	-	TRBV10-2	TRBJ2-7	CASSEWTGGPYEQYF	TGCGCCAGCAGTGAGTGGACAGGGGGACCTTACGAGCAGTACTTC
-	-	TRBV28	TRBJ2-7	CASSLAGTSTYEQYF	TGTGCCAGCAGTTTAGCCGGGACATCTACCTACGAGCAGTACTTC
-	-	TRBV27	TRBJ1-6	CASTASAGLSPLHF	TGTGCCAGCACCGCCAGCGCAGGGCTCTCACCCCTCCACTTT
-	-	TRBV15	TRBJ1-5	CATSRDLGQPQHF	TGTGCCACCAGCAGAGATCTAGGTCAGCCCCAGCATTTT
TRBD1	-	TRBV20-1	TRBJ1-2	CSARGQGTDTF	TGCAGTGCTAGGGGACAGGGGACGGACACCTTC
TRBD2	-	TRBV7-9	TRBJ2-5	CASSTGLAGGETQYF	TGTGCCAGCAGCACAGGACTAGCGGGGGGGGAGACCCAGTACTTC
-	-	TRBV2	TRBJ2-3	CASSRQGRGTDTQYF	TGTGCCAGCAGTCGTCAGGGCAGGGGCACAGATACGCAGTATTTT
TRBD2	few	TRBV19	TRBJ2-1	CASSILAGGLYNEQFF	TGTGCCAGTAGCATCCTAGCGGGGGGGCTCTACAATGAGCAGTTCTTC
-	-	TRBV27	TRBJ1-2	CAARRGYYGYTF	TGTGCCGCAAGGCGGGGTTACTATGGCTACACCTTC
-	-	TRBV19	TRBJ1-2	CASSIGGPLNYGYTF	TGTGCCAGTAGTATCGGGGGACCACTTAACTATGGCTACACCTTC
TRBD2	-	TRBV10-1	TRBJ2-2	CASSEESGGPVGPGELFF	TGCGCCAGCAGTGAAGAGTCGGGGGGACCAGTGGGCCCCGGGGAGCTGTTTTTT
-	-	TRBV5-1	TRBJ2-7	CASSESGTRSYEQYF	TGCGCCAGCAGCGAATCAGGGACTCGATCCTACGAGCAGTACTTC
-	once	TRBV2	TRBJ2-1	CASTTGPSLSYNEQFF	TGTGCCAGCACCACAGGGCCCTCCCTCTCCTACAATGAGCAGTTCTTC
-	few	TRBV28	TRBJ1-1	CASSSPPGMNTEAFF	TGTGCCAGCAGTTCCCCCCCGGGTATGAACACTGAAGCTTTCTTT
-	few	TRBV19	TRBJ1-2	CASILLGYTF	TGTGCCAGTATCTTACTTGGCTACACCTTC
-	-	TRBV7-9	TRBJ2-5	CASSLEGRLETQYF	TGTGCCAGCAGCTTAGAGGGGCGGTTGGAGACCCAGTACTTC
-	-	TRBV6-1	TRBJ1-1	CASSESLATGTEAFF	TGTGCCAGCAGTGAGTCCCTGGCGACGGGCACTGAAGCTTTCTTT
-	-	TRBV28	TRBJ1-6	CASNGGRSPLHF	TGTGCCAGCAACGGGGGGAGGTCACCCCTCCACTTT
-	-	TRBV19	TRBJ2-1	CALVRWESGFYNEQFF	TGTGCCTTGGTGCGGTGGGAGTCAGGATTCTACAATGAGCAGTTCTTC
TRBD2	-	TRBV7-9	TRBJ2-2	CSSSFQRGGRTGELFF	TGTTCCAGCAGCTTTCAGCGGGGGGGCCGCACCGGGGAGCTGTTTTTT
TRBD2	-	TRBV9	TRBJ2-3	CASSAAGLGDTDTQYF	TGTGCCAGCAGCGCTGCGGGACTAGGGGACACAGATACGCAGTATTTT
TRBD1	-	TRBV7-2	TRBJ1-2	CASSFDRDYGYTF	TGTGCCAGCAGCTTCGACAGGGACTATGGCTACACCTTC
-	few	TRBV4-1	TRBJ2-7	CASGGGILSYEQYF	TGCGCCAGCGGGGGGGGCATCCTCTCCTACGAGCAGTACTTC
TRBD2	once	TRBV6-1	TRBJ2-1	CASRLAGGRNEQFF	TGTGCCAGCAGATTAGCGGGGGGGCGGAATGAGCAGTTCTTC
TRBD1	-	TRBV6-5	TRBJ1-2	CASSRQGSDYGYTF	TGTGCCAGCAGCCGACAGGGGTCAGACTATGGCTACACCTTC
TRBD1	-	TRBV4-2	TRBJ2-7	CASSQFGTGISYEQYF	TGTGCCAGCAGCCAATTTGGGACAGGGATTTCCTACGAGCAGTACTTC
TRBD2	once	TRBV29-1	TRBJ2-7	CSVASGGSSSYEQYF	TGCAGCGTAGCTAGCGGGGGATCGAGCTCCTACGAGCAGTACTTC
-	-	TRBV7-9	TRBJ1-2	CASSLDGGAGYGYTF	TGTGCCAGCAGCTTAGATGGGGGGGCCGGCTATGGCTACACCTTC
-	once	TRBV7-2	TRBJ2-3	CASSPARSDTQYF	TGTGCCAGCAGCCCGGCTAGATCAGATACGCAGTATTTT
-	-	TRBV19	TRBJ1-6	CASSIGRTYSPLHF	TGTGCCAGTAGTATAGGCAGAACCTATTCACCCCTCCACTTT
-	-	TRBV18	TRBJ2-2	CASSPEGTGELFF	TGTGCCAGCTCACCGGAGGGCACCGGGGAGCTGTTTTTT
-	-	TRBV11-2	TRBJ2-5	CASSLGSLRETQYF	TGTGCCAGCAGCCTCGGGAGTCTGAGGGAGACCCAGTACTTC